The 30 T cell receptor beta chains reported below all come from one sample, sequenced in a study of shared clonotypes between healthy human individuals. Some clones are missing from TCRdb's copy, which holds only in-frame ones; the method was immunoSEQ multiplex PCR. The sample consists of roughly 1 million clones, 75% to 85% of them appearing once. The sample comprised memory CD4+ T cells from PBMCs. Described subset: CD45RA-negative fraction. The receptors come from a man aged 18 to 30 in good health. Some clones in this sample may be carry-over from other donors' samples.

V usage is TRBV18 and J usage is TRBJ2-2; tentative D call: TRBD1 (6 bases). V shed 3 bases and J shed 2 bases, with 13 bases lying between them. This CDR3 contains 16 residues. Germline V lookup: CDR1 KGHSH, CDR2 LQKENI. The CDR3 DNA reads TGTGCCAGCTCACCGGACCCAGGGGTCAACACCGGGGAGCTGTTTTTT. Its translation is CASSPDPGVNTGELFF.

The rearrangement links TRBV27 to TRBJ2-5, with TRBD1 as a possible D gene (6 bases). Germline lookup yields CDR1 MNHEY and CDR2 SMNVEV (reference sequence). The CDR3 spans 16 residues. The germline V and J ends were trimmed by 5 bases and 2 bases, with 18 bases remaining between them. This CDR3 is CASSPDDRILQETQYF. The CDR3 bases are TGTGCCAGCAGTCCGGACGACAGGATATTACAAGAGACCCAGTACTTC.

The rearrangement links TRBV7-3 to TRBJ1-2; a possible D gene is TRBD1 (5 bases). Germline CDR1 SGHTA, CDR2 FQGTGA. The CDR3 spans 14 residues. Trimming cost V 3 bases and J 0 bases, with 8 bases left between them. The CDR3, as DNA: TGTGCCAGCAGCTTTAGGGACTCTAACTATGGCTACACCTTC. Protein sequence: CASSFRDSNYGYTF.

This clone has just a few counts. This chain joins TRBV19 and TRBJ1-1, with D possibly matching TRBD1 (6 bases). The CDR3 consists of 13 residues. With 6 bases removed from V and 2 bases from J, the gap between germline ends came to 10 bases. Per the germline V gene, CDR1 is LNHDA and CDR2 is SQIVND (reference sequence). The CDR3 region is CASSDRINTEAFF. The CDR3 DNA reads TGTGCCAGTAGCGACAGGATAAACACTGAAGCTTTCTTT.

Here the CDR3 DNA reads TGTGCCAGCAGCGTAAGGGGCGGGAGGGCCTCTCGGAGCACAGATACGCAGTATTTT. Protein product: CASSVRGGRASRSTDTQYF. The chain is built from TRBV9 and TRBJ2-3, with 9 bases aligning to TRBD2. Germline lookup yields CDR1 SGDLS and CDR2 YYNGEE. This CDR3 is built from 19 residues. The junction had 12 bases not matched to a gene; V was cut back by 1 base and J by 0 bases.

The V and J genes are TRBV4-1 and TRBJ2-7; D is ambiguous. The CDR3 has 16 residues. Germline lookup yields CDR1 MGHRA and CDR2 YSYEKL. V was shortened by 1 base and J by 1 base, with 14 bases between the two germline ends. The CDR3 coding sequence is TGCGCCAGCAGCCAAGGCCAGGCGAAACATTCCTACGAGCAGTACTTC. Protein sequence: CASSQGQAKHSYEQYF.

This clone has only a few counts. CDR3 protein: CASSPTLEGIQYF. The DNA of the CDR3 is TGCGCCAGCAGTCCGACCCTGGAGGGCATTCAGTACTTC. V and J are TRBV10-2 and TRBJ2-4; a weak D match, TRBD2 (6 bases). Germline V lookup: CDR1 WSHSY, CDR2 SAAADI. The CDR3 covers 13 residues. Trimming shortened V by 5 bases and J by 9 bases, and 14 bases separated the two germline ends.

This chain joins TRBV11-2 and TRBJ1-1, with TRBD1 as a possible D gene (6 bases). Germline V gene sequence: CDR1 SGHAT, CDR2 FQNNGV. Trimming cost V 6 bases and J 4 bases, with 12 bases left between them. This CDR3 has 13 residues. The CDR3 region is CASSYRVGTEAFF. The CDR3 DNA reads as TGTGCCAGCAGTTACAGGGTGGGCACTGAAGCTTTCTTT.

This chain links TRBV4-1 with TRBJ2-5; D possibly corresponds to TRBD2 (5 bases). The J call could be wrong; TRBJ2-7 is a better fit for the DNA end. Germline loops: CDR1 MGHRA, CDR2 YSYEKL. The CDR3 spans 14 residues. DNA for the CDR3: TGCGCCAGCAGCCCCGGGGTTCCCGGGCTCGAGCAGTACTTC. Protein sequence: CASSPGVPGLEQYF.

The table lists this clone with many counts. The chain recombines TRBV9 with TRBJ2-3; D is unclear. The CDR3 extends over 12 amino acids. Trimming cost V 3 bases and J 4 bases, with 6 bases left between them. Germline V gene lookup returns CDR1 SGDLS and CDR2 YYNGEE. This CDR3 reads CASSDLSDTQYF. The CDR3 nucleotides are TGTGCCAGCAGCGATTTATCAGATACGCAGTATTTT.

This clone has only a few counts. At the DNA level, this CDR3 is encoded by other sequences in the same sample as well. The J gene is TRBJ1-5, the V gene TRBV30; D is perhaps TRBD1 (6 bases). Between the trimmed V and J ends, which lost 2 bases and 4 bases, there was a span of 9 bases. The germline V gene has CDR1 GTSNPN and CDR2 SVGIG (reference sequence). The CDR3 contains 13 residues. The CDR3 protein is CAWSPTGNQPQHF. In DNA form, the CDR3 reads TGTGCCTGGAGTCCAACAGGGAATCAGCCCCAGCATTTT.

CDR3 DNA: TGCAGCGTTCCGGGACAGGGGGTTGGAGGCTACACCTTC. This gives the protein CSVPGQGVGGYTF. The rearrangement uses TRBV29-1 and TRBJ1-2; the match to TRBD1 covers 11 bases. CDR1 SQVTM and CDR2 ANQGSEA come from the germline V gene. With V trimmed by 5 bases and J by 8 bases, 7 bases remained unmatched. This CDR3 region has 13 residues.

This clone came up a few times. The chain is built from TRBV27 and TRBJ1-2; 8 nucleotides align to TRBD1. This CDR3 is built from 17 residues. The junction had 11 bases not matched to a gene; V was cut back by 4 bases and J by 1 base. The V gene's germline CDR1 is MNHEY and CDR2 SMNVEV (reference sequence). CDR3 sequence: CASSSRVTGAINYGYTF. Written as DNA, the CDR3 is TGTGCCAGCAGTTCAAGGGTGACAGGGGCTATTAACTATGGCTACACCTTC.

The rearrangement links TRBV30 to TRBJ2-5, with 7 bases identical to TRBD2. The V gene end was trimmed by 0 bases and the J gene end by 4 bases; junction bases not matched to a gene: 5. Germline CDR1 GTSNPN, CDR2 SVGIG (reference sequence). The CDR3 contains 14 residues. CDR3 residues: CAWSVLAGVETQYF. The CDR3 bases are TGTGCCTGGAGTGTTCTGGCGGGAGTAGAGACCCAGTACTTC. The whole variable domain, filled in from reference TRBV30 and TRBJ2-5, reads SQTIHQWPATLVQPVGSPLSLECTVEGTSNPNLYWYRQAAGRGLQLLFYSVGIGQISSEVPQNLSASRPQDRQFILSSKKLLLSDSGFYLCAWSVLAGVETQYFGPGTRLLVL.

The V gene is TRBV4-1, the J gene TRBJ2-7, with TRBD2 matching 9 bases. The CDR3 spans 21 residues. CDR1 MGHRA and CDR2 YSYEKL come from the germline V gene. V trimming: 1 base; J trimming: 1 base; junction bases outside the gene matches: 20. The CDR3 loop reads CASSQVSFGTSSGEESYEQYF. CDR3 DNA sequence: TGCGCCAGCAGCCAAGTTAGTTTTGGGACTAGCTCGGGAGAGGAGTCCTACGAGCAGTACTTC.

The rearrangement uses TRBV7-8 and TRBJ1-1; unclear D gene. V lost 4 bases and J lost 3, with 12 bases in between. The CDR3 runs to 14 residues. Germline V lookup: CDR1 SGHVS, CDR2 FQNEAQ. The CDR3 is CASSSRVLDTEAFF. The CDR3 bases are TGTGCCAGCAGCTCCCGCGTGTTAGACACTGAAGCTTTCTTT.

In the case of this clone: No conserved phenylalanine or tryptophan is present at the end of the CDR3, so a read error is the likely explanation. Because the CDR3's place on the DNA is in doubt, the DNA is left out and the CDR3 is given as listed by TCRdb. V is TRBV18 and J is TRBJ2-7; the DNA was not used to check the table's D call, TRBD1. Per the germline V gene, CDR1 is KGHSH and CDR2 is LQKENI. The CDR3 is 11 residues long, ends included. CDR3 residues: CASSPLGPGQL.

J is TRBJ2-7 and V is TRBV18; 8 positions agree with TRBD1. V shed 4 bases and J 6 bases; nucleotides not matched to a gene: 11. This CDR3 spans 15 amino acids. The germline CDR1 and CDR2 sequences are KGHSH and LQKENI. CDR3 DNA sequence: TGTGCCAGCTCACAGAGCACAGGGGGAGGACTCGAGCAGTACTTC. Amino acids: CASSQSTGGGLEQYF.

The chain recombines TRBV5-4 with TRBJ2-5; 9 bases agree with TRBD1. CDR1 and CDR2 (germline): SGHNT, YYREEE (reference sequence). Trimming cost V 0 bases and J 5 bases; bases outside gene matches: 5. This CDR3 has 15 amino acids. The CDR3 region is CASSLDRGRGETQYF. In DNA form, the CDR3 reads TGTGCCAGCAGCTTGGACAGGGGGCGCGGGGAGACCCAGTACTTC.

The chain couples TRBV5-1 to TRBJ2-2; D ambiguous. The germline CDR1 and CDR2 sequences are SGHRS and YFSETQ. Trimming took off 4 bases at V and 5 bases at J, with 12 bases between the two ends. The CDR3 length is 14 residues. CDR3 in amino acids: CASSPGDGTGELFF. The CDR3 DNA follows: TGCGCCAGCAGCCCAGGAGACGGTACCGGGGAGCTGTTTTTT.

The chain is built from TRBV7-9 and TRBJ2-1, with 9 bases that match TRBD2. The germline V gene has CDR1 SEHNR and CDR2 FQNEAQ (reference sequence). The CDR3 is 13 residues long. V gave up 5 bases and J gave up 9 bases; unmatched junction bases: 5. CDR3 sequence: CASSLRGRVEQFF. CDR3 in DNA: TGTGCCAGCAGCCTCCGCGGGAGGGTTGAGCAGTTCTTC.

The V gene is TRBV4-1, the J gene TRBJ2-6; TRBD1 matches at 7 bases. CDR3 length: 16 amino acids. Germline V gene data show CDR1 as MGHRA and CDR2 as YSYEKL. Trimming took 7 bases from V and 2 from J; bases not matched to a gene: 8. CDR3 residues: CASTAYRGTGANVLTF. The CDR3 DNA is TGCGCCAGCACAGCTTACAGGGGCACTGGGGCCAACGTCCTGACTTTC.

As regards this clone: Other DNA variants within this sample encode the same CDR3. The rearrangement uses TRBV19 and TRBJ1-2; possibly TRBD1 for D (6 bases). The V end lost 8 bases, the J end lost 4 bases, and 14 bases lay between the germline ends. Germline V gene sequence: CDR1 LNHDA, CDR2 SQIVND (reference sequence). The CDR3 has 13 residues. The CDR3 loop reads CASSTPQGYGYTF. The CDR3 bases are TGTGCCAGTTCAACCCCACAGGGCTATGGCTACACCTTC.

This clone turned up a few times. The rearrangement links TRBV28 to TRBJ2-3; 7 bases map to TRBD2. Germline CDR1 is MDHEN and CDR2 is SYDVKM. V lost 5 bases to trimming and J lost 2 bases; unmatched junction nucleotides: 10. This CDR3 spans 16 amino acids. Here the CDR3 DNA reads TGTGCCAGCAGTCCCCCCTTAGCGGGCTTCACAGATACGCAGTATTTT. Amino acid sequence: CASSPPLAGFTDTQYF.

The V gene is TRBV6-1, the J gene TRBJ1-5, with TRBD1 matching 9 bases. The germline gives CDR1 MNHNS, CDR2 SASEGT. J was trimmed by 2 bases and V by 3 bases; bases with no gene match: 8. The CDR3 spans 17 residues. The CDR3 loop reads CASSESTGGAGNQPQHF. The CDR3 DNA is TGTGCCAGCAGTGAGTCTACAGGGGGCGCAGGCAATCAGCCCCAGCATTTT.

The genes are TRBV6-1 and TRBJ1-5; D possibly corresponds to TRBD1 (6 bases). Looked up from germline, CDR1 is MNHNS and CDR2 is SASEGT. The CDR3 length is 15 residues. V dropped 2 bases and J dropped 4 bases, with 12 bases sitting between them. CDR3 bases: TGTGCCAGCAGTGAAATGGGGAGGGGGAATCAGCCCCAGCATTTT. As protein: CASSEMGRGNQPQHF.

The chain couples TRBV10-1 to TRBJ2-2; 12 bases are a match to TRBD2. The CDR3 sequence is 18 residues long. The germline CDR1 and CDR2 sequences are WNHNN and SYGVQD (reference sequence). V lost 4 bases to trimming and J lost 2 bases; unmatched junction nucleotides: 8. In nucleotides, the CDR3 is TGCGCCAGCAGTGTCCAGACTAGCGGGAGTCCCAACACCGGGGAGCTGTTTTTT. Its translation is CASSVQTSGSPNTGELFF.

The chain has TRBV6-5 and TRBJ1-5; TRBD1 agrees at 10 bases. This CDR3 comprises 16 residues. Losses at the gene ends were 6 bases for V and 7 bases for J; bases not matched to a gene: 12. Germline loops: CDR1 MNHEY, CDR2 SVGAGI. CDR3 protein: CASRYGTGAVVQPQHF. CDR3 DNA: TGTGCCAGCAGGTACGGGACAGGGGCAGTGGTGCAGCCCCAGCATTTT.

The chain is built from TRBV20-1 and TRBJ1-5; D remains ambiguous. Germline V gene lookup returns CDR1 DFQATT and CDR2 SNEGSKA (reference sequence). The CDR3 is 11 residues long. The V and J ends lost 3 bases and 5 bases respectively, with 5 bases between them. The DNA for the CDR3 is TGCAGTGCTAGTCGCGATCAGCCCCAGCATTTT. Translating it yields CSASRDQPQHF.

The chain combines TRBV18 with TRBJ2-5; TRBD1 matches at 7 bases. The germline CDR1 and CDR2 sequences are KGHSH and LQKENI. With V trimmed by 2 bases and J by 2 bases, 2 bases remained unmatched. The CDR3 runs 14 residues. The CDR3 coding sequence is TGTGCCAGCTCACCAGGGACAGCTCAAGAGACCCAGTACTTC. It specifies CASSPGTAQETQYF.